The 32 T cell receptor beta chains below were found in one sample sequenced in a study of OX40 agonist ivuxolimab in advanced cancers. Profiling relied on immunoSEQ multiplex PCR, and the TCRdb table lists in-frame clones only, not all of them. The sample records several thousand clones, about four fifths being singletons. Source: CD4+ or CD8+ T cells sorted from blood, taken in a trial of the OX40 agonist ivuxolimab. The receptors stem from an adult with an advanced solid tumor such as melanoma, head and neck, liver or kidney cancer.

This clone was seen more than once but under ten times. The chain joins TRBV4-2 to TRBJ1-1; D is undetermined. The germline V gene encodes CDR1 LGHNA and CDR2 YNFKEQ. V gave up 5 bases and J gave up 5 bases, with 15 bases separating them. The CDR3 covers 14 residues. CDR3: CASSLKEVGTEAFF. The DNA for the CDR3 is TGTGCCAGCAGCTTGAAAGAAGTTGGGACTGAAGCTTTCTTT.

The CDR3 reads CASNEEGGGSYNEQFF. The DNA of the CDR3 is TGTGCCAGCAATGAGGAGGGTGGAGGATCCTACAATGAGCAGTTCTTC. The V and J genes are TRBV6-1 and TRBJ2-1; a possible D gene is TRBD2 (6 bases). The length of the CDR3 is 16 residues. Per the germline V gene, CDR1 is MNHNS and CDR2 is SASEGT. Trimming shortened V by 7 bases and J by 1 base, and 17 bases separated the two germline ends.

This clone was detected only a few times. V and J are TRBV19 and TRBJ1-1; D is undetermined. Between the trimmed V and J ends, which lost 3 bases and 7 bases, there was a span of 6 bases. In germline, CDR1 is LNHDA, CDR2 SQIVND (reference sequence). CDR3 length equals 11 residues. The CDR3 loop reads CASSIMYEAFF. The CDR3 DNA is TGTGCCAGTAGTATCATGTATGAAGCTTTCTTT. The full variable domain, rest sourced from reference TRBV19 and TRBJ1-1, is DGGITQSPKYLFRKEGQNVTLSCEQNLNHDAMYWYRQDPGQGLRLIYYSQIVNDFQKGDIAEGYSVSREKKESFPLTVTSAQKNPTAFYLCASSIMYEAFFGQGTRLTVV.

Comment on this clone: Different DNA sequences within this sample yield the same CDR3. This chain uses TRBV6-5 with TRBJ2-6; no clear D gene. Germline values: CDR1 MNHEY, CDR2 SVGAGI. V lost 4 bases, J lost 0 bases, and 10 bases lay in between. This CDR3 has 16 residues. The CDR3 DNA reads TGTGCCAGCAGTTTCGGACCCGGCTCTGGGGCCAACGTCCTGACTTTC. Encoded protein: CASSFGPGSGANVLTF.

V usage is TRBV29-1 and J usage is TRBJ1-1, with TRBD1 matching over 7 bases. The CDR3 loop spans 17 amino acids. Germline V gene data show CDR1 as SQVTM and CDR2 as ANQGSEA. J gave up 0 bases and V 3 bases, and 13 bases lay outside the gene matches. CDR3 DNA: TGCAGCGTTGAGGAAGCAGGGGGGGATATCGTGAACACTGAAGCTTTCTTT. Amino acid sequence: CSVEEAGGDIVNTEAFF.

The chain couples TRBV9 to TRBJ2-3; D gene uncertain. The germline CDR1 and CDR2 sequences are SGDLS and YYNGEE. This CDR3 comprises 14 residues. Trimming took off 6 bases at V and 4 bases at J, with 15 bases between the two ends. The CDR3 loop reads CASNSANSADTQYF. The CDR3 DNA reads as TGTGCCAGCAACTCAGCAAATTCCGCAGATACGCAGTATTTT.

CDR3 region: CASSLAGRDYEQYF. Here the CDR3 DNA reads TGTGCCAGCAGCCTAGCGGGGAGGGACTACGAGCAGTACTTC. This chain connects TRBV5-4 to TRBJ2-7, with 9 bases matching TRBD2. CDR1 is SGHNT, CDR2 YYREEE, per germline (reference sequence). The CDR3 spans 14 residues. V lost 4 bases and J lost 3; bases outside the gene matches: 5. Complete variable domain (other parts from reference TRBV5-4 and TRBJ2-7): ETGVTQSPTHLIKTRGQQVTLRCSSQSGHNTVSWYQQALGQGPQFIFQYYREEENGRGNFPPRFSGLQFPNYSSELNVNALELDDSALYLCASSLAGRDYEQYFGPGTRLTVT.

V usage is TRBV9 and J usage is TRBJ2-3; either TRBD1 or TRBD2 may fit D (5 bases each). Germline V gene sequence: CDR1 SGDLS, CDR2 YYNGEE. This CDR3 is 16 amino acids long. V was cut by 0 bases and J by 0 bases, with 11 bases left in between. CDR3 sequence: CASSVGTGTSTDTQYF. CDR3 nucleotides: TGTGCCAGCAGCGTAGGGACCGGGACCAGCACAGATACGCAGTATTTT.

V and J are TRBV7-8 and TRBJ2-3; unclear D gene. The CDR3 runs 13 residues. CDR1 SGHVS and CDR2 FQNEAQ come from the germline V gene. V dropped 5 bases and J dropped 4 bases, with 10 bases sitting between them. The CDR3 here is CASSPRYSDTQYF. In DNA, the CDR3 is TGTGCCAGCAGCCCCAGATACTCAGATACGCAGTATTTT.

This clone was picked up one time. CDR3 in DNA: TGCGCCAGCAGCTTACGACTGGGACAGGGGGCTGTATACGAGCAGTACTTC. This codes for CASSLRLGQGAVYEQYF. V is TRBV5-1 and J is TRBJ2-7, with 12 bases matching TRBD1. Trimming cost V 2 bases and J 4 bases; bases outside gene matches: 10. The germline V gene has CDR1 SGHRS and CDR2 YFSETQ. The CDR3 runs to 17 residues.

J is TRBJ2-3 and V is TRBV10-3; 11 bases map to TRBD1. The trim removed 6 bases at V and 2 bases at J, leaving 4 bases unmatched. The CDR3 is made up of 15 amino acids. Germline-derived CDR1 and CDR2 are ENHRY and SYGVKD. CDR3 sequence: CAISGQGALTDTQYF. DNA of the CDR3: TGTGCCATCAGCGGACAGGGGGCCCTCACAGATACGCAGTATTTT.

By sample fraction, this clone is large. The chain links TRBV6-5 to TRBJ1-2, with D tentatively TRBD1 (5 bases). CDR1 and CDR2 from the germline V gene are MNHEY and SVGAGI. V lost 0 bases and J lost 5, with 10 bases in between. The CDR3 has 14 residues. The chain's CDR3 is CASSYSQGGYGYTF. For the CDR3, the DNA is TGTGCCAGCAGTTACTCCCAGGGAGGATATGGCTACACCTTC.

The chain employs TRBV27 and TRBJ1-1; D may be TRBD1 (5 bases). The germline V gene has CDR1 MNHEY and CDR2 SMNVEV (reference sequence). The CDR3 sequence is 18 residues long. With 1 base removed from V and 0 bases from J, the gap between germline ends came to 18 bases. CDR3 protein: CASSLWPTRGDLNTEAFF. CDR3 DNA sequence: TGTGCCAGCAGTTTATGGCCTACTAGAGGGGACCTGAACACTGAAGCTTTCTTT.

With respect to this clone: The junction shows a germline mismatch at one end, possibly a read error. V usage is TRBV29-1 and J usage is TRBJ1-3, with D possibly matching TRBD1 (5 bases). From germline, CDR1 is SQVTM and CDR2 ANQGSEA. This CDR3 is built from 11 residues. This chain's CDR3 is CSVGMIRGVHF. The CDR3 nucleotides read TGCAGCGTTGGAATGATCAGAGGGGTACATTTT.

The V call is TRBV9, the J call TRBJ1-1, with D possibly TRBD1 on 6 matching bases. This CDR3 has 15 residues. V lost 4 bases to trimming and J lost 1 base, with 14 bases between them. Germline-derived CDR1 and CDR2 are SGDLS and YYNGEE. The CDR3 is CASSLGGPWNTEAFF. DNA of the CDR3: TGTGCCAGCAGCCTAGGGGGTCCTTGGAACACTGAAGCTTTCTTT.

A word on this clone: A much larger clone lies a single base off, so this may be a read error. Here the CDR3 DNA reads TGTGCCAGCAGCCCAGGGGATGGGCAGTTCTTC. Encoded protein: CASSPGDGQFF. This chain uses TRBV25-1 with TRBJ2-1; tentatively, D is TRBD1 (6 bases). There are 11 residues in the CDR3. V was pared by 6 bases and J by 12 bases, with 12 bases between. The germline gives CDR1 MGHDK, CDR2 SYGVNS.

The CDR3 reads CASLFNRGSADTQYF. In DNA form, the CDR3 reads TGTGCCAGCTTATTCAATAGGGGCAGCGCCGATACGCAGTATTTT. This chain joins TRBV2 and TRBJ2-3; the D gene is possibly TRBD1 (5 bases). The CDR3 is 15 residues long. Per germline, CDR1 SNHLY and CDR2 FYNNEI. V lost 8 bases to trimming and J lost 6 bases, with 21 bases between them. The full variable domain, its missing parts supplied by reference TRBV2 and TRBJ2-3, is EPEVTQTPSHQVTQMGQEVILRCVPISNHLYFYWYRQILGQKVEFLVSFYNNEISEKSEIFDDQFSVERPDGSNFTLKIRSTKLEDSAMYFCASLFNRGSADTQYFGPGTRLTVL.

This clone has more than one count but fewer than ten. J is TRBJ1-3 and V is TRBV7-8; D is ambiguous. Germline lookup yields CDR1 SGHVS and CDR2 FQNEAQ. The CDR3 totals 13 residues. Trimming left V 7 bases short and J 0 bases short, with 7 bases between. CDR3 in DNA: TGTGCCAGCACGGATTTCTCTGGAAACACCATATATTTT. Amino acids: CASTDFSGNTIYF.

This chain joins TRBV6-5 and TRBJ1-5, with D hard to call. The germline V gene has CDR1 MNHEY and CDR2 SVGAGI. Between the trimmed V and J ends, which lost 5 bases and 4 bases, there was a span of 12 bases. There are 14 residues in the CDR3. The chain's CDR3 is CASSGEMGNQPQHF. In DNA, the CDR3 is TGTGCCAGCAGTGGTGAGATGGGGAATCAGCCCCAGCATTTT.

This clone occurred once. V gene TRBV7-2 combines with J gene TRBJ1-6, with D tentatively TRBD1 (5 bases). The V end lost 4 bases, the J end lost 1 base, and 14 bases lay between the germline ends. Germline values: CDR1 SGHTA, CDR2 FQGNSA. This CDR3 has 17 amino acids. In DNA, the CDR3 is TGTGCCAGCAGCTGGGACGGGCAAATTTCCTATAATTCACCCCTCCACTTT. Its protein product is CASSWDGQISYNSPLHF.

This chain links TRBV5-4 with TRBJ1-6, with D possibly TRBD1 on 5 matching bases. CDR3 length: 19 residues. Germline V gives CDR1 SGHNT, CDR2 YYREEE (reference sequence). Trimming stripped 4 bases from V and 11 bases from J, with 31 bases between. The CDR3 DNA reads as TGTGCCAGCAGCCTGGACGGCCATGGGGGAAGGGACGAAAGTACACCCCTCCACTTT. Amino acid sequence: CASSLDGHGGRDESTPLHF.

This clone is medium-sized in the sample. The rearrangement uses TRBV7-8 and TRBJ2-7; D call uncertain. This CDR3 is built from 13 residues. Trimming took 1 base from V and 5 from J, leaving 9 bases between them. From germline, CDR1 is SGHVS and CDR2 FQNEAQ. CDR3 nucleotide sequence: TGTGCCAGCAGCTTAGAGTTCCTGGACGAGCAGTACTTC. It specifies CASSLEFLDEQYF.

The chain couples TRBV4-3 to TRBJ2-3, with D possibly matching TRBD2 (6 bases). This CDR3 has 20 amino acids. Germline CDR1 reads LGHNA; CDR2 reads YSLEER. Trimming left V 1 base short and J 4 bases short, with 27 bases between. CDR3: CASSQVQSRFLSGGSDTQYF. CDR3 DNA: TGCGCCAGCAGCCAAGTTCAGTCAAGGTTCTTAAGTGGGGGGTCAGATACGCAGTATTTT.

This chain joins TRBV5-6 and TRBJ1-1; no definite D call. V gave up 3 bases and J gave up 6 bases, with 12 bases separating them. Germline loops: CDR1 SGHDT, CDR2 YYEEEE. CDR3 length: 13 residues. The CDR3 DNA follows: TGTGCCAGCAGCTCGAGCCGGGAGGCTGAAGCTTTCTTT. It codes for CASSSSREAEAFF. Based on the CDR3 plus reference TRBV5-6 and TRBJ1-1, the full variable domain is DAGVTQSPTHLIKTRGQQVTLRCSPKSGHDTVSWYQQALGQGPQFIFQYYEEEERQRGNFPDRFSGHQFPNYSSELNVNALLLGDSALYLCASSSSREAEAFFGQGTRLTVV.

This clone was counted between two and nine times. The CDR3 DNA is TGTGCCAGCAGTTTGAGTAAAGGGGGCGGGGAGCTGTTTTTT. Its translation is CASSLSKGGGELFF. This chain joins TRBV27 and TRBJ2-2; D is perhaps TRBD1 (6 bases). The CDR3 runs to 14 residues. Germline V gives CDR1 MNHEY, CDR2 SMNVEV (reference sequence). V lost 3 bases, J lost 7 bases, and 12 bases lay in between.

The genes are TRBV2 and TRBJ1-6, with D possibly matching TRBD1 (6 bases). The length of the CDR3 is 15 residues. Germline CDR1 reads SNHLY; CDR2 reads FYNNEI. V was cut by 1 base and J by 8 bases, with 12 bases left in between. CDR3 sequence reads: CASSEETGYHSPLHF. CDR3 DNA sequence: TGTGCCAGCAGTGAAGAAACAGGGTACCATTCACCCCTCCACTTT.

The chain couples TRBV19 to TRBJ2-5; unclear D gene. The V and J ends lost 3 bases and 1 base respectively, with 9 bases between them. Germline CDR1 LNHDA, CDR2 SQIVND (reference sequence). The CDR3 has 14 residues. CDR3 protein: CASSIYGGQETQYF. Written as DNA, the CDR3 is TGTGCCAGTAGTATCTACGGCGGCCAAGAGACCCAGTACTTC.

This clone appeared once. The rearrangement links TRBV7-8 to TRBJ2-7; 9 bases line up with TRBD2. This CDR3 has 15 amino acids. Germline values: CDR1 SGHVS, CDR2 FQNEAQ. Trimming removed 5 bases from V and 3 bases from J; junction bases left unmatched: 8. Written as DNA, the CDR3 is TGTGCCAGCAGCACAAGCGGGGGGTCCAACTACGAGCAGTACTTC. This gives the protein CASSTSGGSNYEQYF.

This clone was seen a handful of times. V gene TRBV29-1 combines with J gene TRBJ2-7; 8 positions match TRBD1. The germline V gene encodes CDR1 SQVTM and CDR2 ANQGSEA. The CDR3 contains 13 residues. V shed 6 bases and J 0 bases; nucleotides not matched to a gene: 4. The CDR3 DNA is TGCAGCGTGCGGGACAGGCCCTCCTACGAGCAGTACTTC. Translated, it gives CSVRDRPSYEQYF.

This clone appeared a single time. This chain uses TRBV6-1 with TRBJ1-1; no reliable D call. The germline V gene has CDR1 MNHNS and CDR2 SASEGT. The CDR3 covers 13 residues. V was cut by 4 bases and J by 4 bases, with 10 bases left in between. CDR3 in DNA: TGTGCCAGCAGTGGGTCGGAATCCACTGAAGCTTTCTTT. This codes for CASSGSESTEAFF.

J is TRBJ2-6 and V is TRBV6-1, with D perhaps assigned TRBD1 or TRBD2 (5 bases each). V lost 4 bases, J lost 0 bases, and 16 bases lay in between. Germline values: CDR1 MNHNS, CDR2 SASEGT. The CDR3 is made up of 18 amino acids. The CDR3 region has the DNA TGTGCCAGCAGTGGGGTCGGAGAGGGGTTCTCTGGGGCCAACGTCCTGACTTTC. The encoded protein is CASSGVGEGFSGANVLTF.

The rearrangement uses TRBV11-2 and TRBJ2-3; TRBD2 matches at 12 bases. The J segment lost 3 bases and the V segment lost 5 bases, leaving 3 bases of the junction unmatched. Germline V gene sequence: CDR1 SGHAT, CDR2 FQNNGV. The CDR3 covers 15 residues. The CDR3 here is CASSPSGGATDTQYF. As DNA, the CDR3 is TGTGCCAGCAGCCCTAGCGGGGGGGCGACAGATACGCAGTATTTT. The variable domain in full, with the rest retrieved from reference TRBV11-2 and TRBJ2-3, is EAGVAQSPRYKIIEKRQSVAFWCNPISGHATLYWYQQILGQGPKLLIQFQNNGVVDDSQLPKDRFSAERLKGVDSTLKIQPAKLEDSAVYLCASSPSGGATDTQYFGPGTRLTVL.